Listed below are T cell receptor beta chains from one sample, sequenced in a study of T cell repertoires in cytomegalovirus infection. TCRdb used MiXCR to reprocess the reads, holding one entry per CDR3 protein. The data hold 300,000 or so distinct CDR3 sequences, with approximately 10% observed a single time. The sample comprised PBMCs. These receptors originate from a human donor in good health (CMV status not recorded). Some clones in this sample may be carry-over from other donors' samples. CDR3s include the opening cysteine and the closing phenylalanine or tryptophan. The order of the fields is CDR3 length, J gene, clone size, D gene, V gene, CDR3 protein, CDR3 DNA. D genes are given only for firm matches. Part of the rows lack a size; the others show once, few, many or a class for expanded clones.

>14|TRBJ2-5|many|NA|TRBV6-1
CASNTRTAEETQYF
TGTGCCAGCAACACGAGGACAGCTGAAGAGACCCAGTACTTC
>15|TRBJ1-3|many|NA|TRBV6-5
CASSFATAAGNTIYF
TGTGCCAGCAGTTTTGCGACTGCGGCGGGAAACACCATATATTTT
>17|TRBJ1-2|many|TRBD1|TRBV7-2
CASSSNRGTLPFGGYTF
TGTGCCAGCAGCTCCAACAGGGGGACCCTTCCTTTTGGTGGCTACACCTTC
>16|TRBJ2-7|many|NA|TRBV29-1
CSVVWSWGLSSYEQYF
TGCAGCGTTGTTTGGTCCTGGGGGCTAAGCTCCTACGAGCAGTACTTC
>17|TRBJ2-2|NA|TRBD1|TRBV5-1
CASSLGYTGGSTGELFF
TGCGCCAGCAGCTTGGGATATACAGGGGGCAGCACCGGGGAGCTGTTTTTT
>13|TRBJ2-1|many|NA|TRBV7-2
CAVRGSAYNEQFF
TGTGCAGTAAGGGGATCCGCCTACAATGAGCAGTTCTTC
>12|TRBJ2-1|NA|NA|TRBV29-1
CSVGVQGPEQFF
TGCAGCGTTGGGGTCCAGGGGCCTGAGCAGTTCTTC
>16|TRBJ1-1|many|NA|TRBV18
CASSPSSRGRTTEAFF
TGTGCCAGCTCACCATCGTCGCGCGGGCGGACCACTGAAGCTTTCTTT
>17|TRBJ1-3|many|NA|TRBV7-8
CASSLVQAAGSGNTIYF
TGTGCCAGCAGCTTAGTTCAAGCGGCCGGCTCGGGAAACACCATATATTTT
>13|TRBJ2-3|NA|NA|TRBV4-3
CASSQERRDTQYF
TGCGCCAGCAGCCAAGAAAGGCGGGATACGCAGTATTTT
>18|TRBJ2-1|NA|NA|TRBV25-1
CASLATWRATRQYNEQFF
TGTGCCAGCCTAGCGACTTGGAGGGCGACAAGACAATACAATGAGCAGTTCTTC
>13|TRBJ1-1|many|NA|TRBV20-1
CSALRAGRTEAFF
TGCAGTGCTCTACGCGCAGGGCGCACTGAAGCTTTCTTT
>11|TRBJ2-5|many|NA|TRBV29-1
CSVRFQETQYF
TGCAGCGTTCGCTTTCAAGAGACCCAGTACTTC
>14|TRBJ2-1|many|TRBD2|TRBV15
CATSRDRGGNEQFF
TGTGCCACCAGCAGAGATCGCGGGGGAAATGAGCAGTTCTTC
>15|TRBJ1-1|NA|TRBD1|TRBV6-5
CASSRDSTGGTEAFF
TGTGCCAGCAGCCGGGATTCGACAGGGGGCACTGAAGCTTTCTTT
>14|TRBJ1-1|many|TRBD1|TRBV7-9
CASSLKDRERRAFF
TGTGCCAGCAGCTTAAAGGACAGGGAGCGCAGAGCTTTCTTT
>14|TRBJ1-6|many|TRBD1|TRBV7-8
CASSFDRENSPLHF
TGTGCCAGCAGCTTCGACAGGGAAAATTCACCCCTCCACTTT
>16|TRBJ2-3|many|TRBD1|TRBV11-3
CASSSRGQGGTDTQYF
TGTGCCAGCAGCTCCAGAGGACAGGGGGGCACAGATACGCAGTATTTT
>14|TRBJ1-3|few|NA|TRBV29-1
CSVLARSSGNTIYF
TGCAGCGTTTTGGCACGGAGCTCTGGAAACACCATATATTTT
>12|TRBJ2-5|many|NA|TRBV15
CATSRDIETQYF
TGTGCCACCAGCAGGGATATAGAGACCCAGTACTTC
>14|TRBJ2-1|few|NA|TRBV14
CASSQESVYNEQFF
TGTGCCAGCAGCCAAGAGTCTGTCTACAATGAGCAGTTCTTC
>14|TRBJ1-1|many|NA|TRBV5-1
CASSFETGFGGAFF
TGCGCCAGCAGCTTCGAGACAGGCTTCGGGGGAGCTTTCTTT
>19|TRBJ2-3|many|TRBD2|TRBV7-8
CASSPRWFPAGGGTDTQYF
TGTGCCAGCAGCCCGAGGTGGTTTCCAGCGGGGGGAGGCACAGATACGCAGTATTTT
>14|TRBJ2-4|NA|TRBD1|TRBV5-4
CVSSSRDRTNIQYF
TGTGTCAGCAGCTCCCGGGACAGAACAAACATTCAGTACTTC
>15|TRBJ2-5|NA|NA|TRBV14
CASSQVRAHTETQYF
TGTGCCAGCAGCCAAGTGCGAGCACACACGGAGACCCAGTACTTC
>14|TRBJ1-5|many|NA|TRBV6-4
CASSDPTRGQPQHF
TGTGCCAGCAGTGACCCCACCAGGGGCCAGCCCCAGCATTTT
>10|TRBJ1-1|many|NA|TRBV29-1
CSVRSTEAFF
TGCAGCGTTCGAAGCACTGAAGCTTTCTTT
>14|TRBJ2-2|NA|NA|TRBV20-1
CSARDFGGTGELFF
TGCAGTGCTAGAGATTTTGGGGGCACCGGGGAGCTGTTTTTT
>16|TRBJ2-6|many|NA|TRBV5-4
CASSLARETGANVLTF
TGTGCCAGCAGCTTGGCCAGGGAAACTGGGGCCAACGTCCTGACTTTC
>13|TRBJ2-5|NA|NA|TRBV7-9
CASSPDSWETQYF
TGTGCCAGCAGCCCAGACAGCTGGGAGACCCAGTACTTC
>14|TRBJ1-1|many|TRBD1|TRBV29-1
CSSRADRAYTEAFF
TGCAGCTCACGGGCGGACAGGGCATACACTGAAGCTTTCTTT
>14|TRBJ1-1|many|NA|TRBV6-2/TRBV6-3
CASSFGQLNTEAFF
TGTGCCAGCAGTTTCGGACAGCTGAACACTGAAGCTTTCTTT
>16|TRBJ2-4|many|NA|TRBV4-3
CASSQQLEGAKNIQYF
TGCGCCAGCAGCCAACAATTGGAGGGAGCCAAAAACATTCAGTACTTC
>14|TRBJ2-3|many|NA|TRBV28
CASRSTDRTDTQYF
TGTGCCAGCAGGAGTACAGACCGCACAGATACGCAGTATTTT
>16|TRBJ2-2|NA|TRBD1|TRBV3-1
CASSSTDRGRGGELFF
TGTGCCAGCAGCTCAACGGACAGGGGGCGCGGCGGGGAGCTGTTTTTT
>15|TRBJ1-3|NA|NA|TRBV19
CASSILGTSGSTIYF
TGTGCCAGTAGTATACTCGGGACCTCTGGAAGCACCATATATTTT
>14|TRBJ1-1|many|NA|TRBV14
CASSQDLLNTEAFF
TGTGCCAGCAGCCAAGACTTGCTGAACACTGAAGCTTTCTTT
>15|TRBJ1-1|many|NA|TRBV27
CASSLKGRKNTEAFF
TGTGCCAGCAGTTTAAAGGGACGGAAGAACACTGAAGCTTTCTTT
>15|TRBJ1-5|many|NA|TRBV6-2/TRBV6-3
CASSTGVQLNQPQHF
TGTGCCAGCAGTACAGGCGTACAACTCAATCAGCCCCAGCATTTT
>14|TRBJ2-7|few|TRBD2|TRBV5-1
CASTLLAGLYEQYF
TGCGCCAGCACTCTACTAGCGGGTCTCTACGAGCAGTACTTC
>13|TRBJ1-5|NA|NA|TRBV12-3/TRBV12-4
CASTTGLHQPQHF
TGTGCCAGCACTACGGGCCTACACCAGCCCCAGCATTTT
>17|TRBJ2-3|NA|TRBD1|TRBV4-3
CASSHSGQALSTDTQYF
TGCGCCAGCAGCCATTCCGGACAGGCGTTGAGCACAGATACGCAGTATTTT
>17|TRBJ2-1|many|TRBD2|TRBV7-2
CASSLVAGGLSYNEQFF
TGTGCCAGCAGCTTAGTAGCGGGGGGACTATCCTACAATGAGCAGTTCTTC
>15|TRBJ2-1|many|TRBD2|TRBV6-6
CASSPTSGAHNEQFF
TGTGCCAGCAGTCCCACTAGCGGGGCCCACAATGAGCAGTTCTTC
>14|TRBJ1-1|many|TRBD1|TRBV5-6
CASSLGDGTVEAFF
TGTGCCAGCAGCTTGGGGGACGGGACAGTGGAAGCTTTCTTT
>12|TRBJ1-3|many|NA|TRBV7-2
CAIWEPGNTIYF
TGTGCCATCTGGGAACCCGGAAACACCATATATTTT
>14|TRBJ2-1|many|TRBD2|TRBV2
CASSAAGGFHEQFF
TGTGCCAGCAGTGCGGCGGGGGGTTTTCATGAGCAGTTCTTC
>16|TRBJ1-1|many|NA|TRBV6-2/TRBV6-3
CASSYEVGRVVTEAFF
TGTGCCAGCAGTTACGAGGTCGGCAGGGTTGTTACTGAAGCTTTCTTT
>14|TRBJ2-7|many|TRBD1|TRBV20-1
CSANSQGARGEQYF
TGCAGTGCCAACTCACAGGGGGCCCGGGGCGAGCAGTACTTC
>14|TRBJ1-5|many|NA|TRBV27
CASSFEGGNQPQHF
TGTGCCAGCAGTTTCGAAGGGGGCAATCAGCCCCAGCATTTT
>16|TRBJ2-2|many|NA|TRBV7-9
CASSQPTLANTGELFF
TGTGCCAGCAGCCAACCGACGCTAGCGAACACCGGGGAGCTGTTTTTT